This T cell receptor (beta chain) appears in the sequencing data of a study of blood T cell repertoires in COVID-19 (dated by TCRdb to the early 2020s). Notes on the research overall: Collaborator samples came from the United States, Italy and Spain and covered acute and convalescent phases of COVID-19. The prospective study material was composed of cDNA or gDNA derived from T cells, B-cell-depleted T cells, or PBMCs. Subjects who had been exposed to COVID-19, were actively infected with it, or had recovered from it provided the deeply sampled blood TCRbeta repertoires that made up the dataset. The repertoires were made available in a free public database intended to serve as a resource for research on the immune response to SARS-CoV-2. Samples came from the ongoing ImmuneRACE study (first 160 participants) plus 1,254 subjects from 6 global collaborators. Nearly every sample came with metadata listing a de-identified subject ID, COVID-19 status, age in years and sex. HLA class I and class II types, where available, came from metadata supplied by the sample provider rather than from assay-based typing.

Study-level results and caveats: How much clinical and demographic metadata was included differed by source and by participant, and the metadata was provided uncurated.

CDR1 MRHNA and CDR2 SNTAGT were looked up in the germline V gene. The junction carries 9 bases between V and J, which are trimmed by 2 bases and 10 bases respectively. The CDR3 goes from the cysteine to the phenylalanine over 13 residues. Only the CDR3 region is kept as DNA, spanning 39 bases read in frame from base 1. The collaborating institutions used their own protocols to collect whole blood in K2EDTA tubes. For TCRbeta analysis, collaborators shipped samples in one of three forms: frozen whole blood, isolated PBMCs, or DNA extracted from either of those sample types. TCRbeta CDR3 regions were amplified from genomic DNA using the immunoSEQ Assay, a bias-controlled multiplex PCR. The authors processed their data as follows. The number of nucleated cells in each sample was estimated by amplification of reference gene primers within the assay. Sequence reads were collapsed and filtered to measure the absolute abundance of every unique TCRbeta CDR3 rearrangement. For each sample, productive Simpson clonality was calculated as the square root of Simpson's diversity index over productive rearrangements. In TCRdb, the immuneACCESS table is reduced to in-frame sequences with V and J assigned. These tables do not hold every clone; where another copy was compared, an unresolved V gene accounts for under half, and the others remain unexplained. V and J calls and clone size are as listed in that table; D and trimming were resolved from the DNA. This sample lists around 250,000 clones; about four fifths were detected once. The biggest ten clones account for under 3.5% of the sample.

The sample holds one count of this clone. The antigen it recognizes is unknown. Qualities for individual bases were not recorded, and no much larger clone is one base off. The receptor chain draws on TRBV6-4 and TRBJ1-6, with no reliable assignment of the D segment. This sequence originates from a woman under 30 with acute or convalescent COVID-19. Material: peripheral blood. The nucleotides read TGTGCCAGCAGTGACAGGGAGGCATCACCCCTCCACTTT. Translated, this gives CASSDREASPLHF.